The 23 T cell receptor beta chains presented below share a single source sample, sequenced in a study of cytomegalovirus exposure and HLA in healthy donors. Researchers ran the PCR with 60 Vbeta and 13 Jbeta primers. Sequencing used immunoSEQ multiplex PCR; TCRdb keeps in-frame clones, though not all of them. The table lists over 100,000 clones, approximately 87% of them singletons. The sequencing sample was made of PBMCs. These TCRs come from a man in his forties in good health and CMV-seronegative.

This clone appeared once. This chain connects TRBV13 to TRBJ1-2, with unresolved D. CDR3 length: 13 residues. The germline V gene has CDR1 PRHDT and CDR2 FYEKMQ (reference sequence). With 2 bases removed from V and 4 bases from J, the gap between germline ends came to 8 bases. This CDR3 is CASSLRRGYGYTF. In DNA, the CDR3 is TGTGCCAGCAGCTTAAGGCGAGGCTATGGCTACACCTTC.

This chain uses TRBV7-2 with TRBJ2-1, with 7 bases lining up with TRBD1. The CDR3 contains 13 residues. The ends lost 5 bases at V and 6 bases at J; junction bases unmatched: 4. Germline values: CDR1 SGHTA, CDR2 FQGNSA. DNA of the CDR3: TGTGCCAGCAGCCCGGACAGGCTCAATGAGCAGTTCTTC. Its translation is CASSPDRLNEQFF. Full variable domain (outside the CDR3, taken from reference TRBV7-2 and TRBJ2-1): GAGVSQSPSNKVTEKGKDVELRCDPISGHTALYWYRQSLGQGLEFLIYFQGNSAPDKSGLPSDRFSAERTGGSVSTLTIQRTQQEDSAVYLCASSPDRLNEQFFGPGTRLTVL.

V usage is TRBV6-5 and J usage is TRBJ2-6, with 9 bases lining up with TRBD1. The V gene end was trimmed by 4 bases and the J gene end by 4 bases; junction bases not matched to a gene: 5. The CDR3 runs to 16 residues. Germline V gene lookup returns CDR1 MNHEY and CDR2 SVGAGI. The CDR3 DNA reads TGTGCCAGCAGTTTAAACAGGGGGCGGGGGGCCAACGTCCTGACTTTC. This codes for CASSLNRGRGANVLTF.

This clone was found once. V usage is TRBV5-1 and J usage is TRBJ2-5; TRBD2 is a possible D gene (5 bases). The V gene lost 5 bases and the J gene lost 1 base, with 12 bases spanning the gap. The CDR3 is 14 residues long. The V gene's germline CDR1 is SGHRS and CDR2 YFSETQ. DNA for the CDR3: TGCGCCAGCAGACCCCCGGGGATCCAAGAGACCCAGTACTTC. Its protein is CASRPPGIQETQYF. The full variable domain, completed using reference TRBV5-1 and TRBJ2-5, is KAGVTQTPRYLIKTRGQQVTLSCSPISGHRSVSWYQQTPGQGLQFLFEYFSETQRNKGNFPGRFSGRQFSNSRSEMNVSTLELGDSALYLCASRPPGIQETQYFGPGTRLLVL.

This chain connects TRBV6-1 to TRBJ2-7; 8 bases map to TRBD1. The CDR3 runs 14 residues. Germline loops: CDR1 MNHNS, CDR2 SASEGT. Trimming took 4 bases from V and 3 from J; bases not matched to a gene: 5. CDR3 residues: CASSVGTGVYEQYF. In nucleotides, the CDR3 is TGTGCCAGCAGTGTGGGGACAGGAGTCTACGAGCAGTACTTC.

With regard to this clone: The sample contains more than one DNA sequence encoding this CDR3. The CDR3 reads CASSLGGGTEAFF. As DNA, the CDR3 is TGTGCCAGCAGCTTGGGGGGGGGCACTGAAGCTTTCTTT. This sequence joins TRBV7-9 and TRBJ1-1; maybe TRBD1 (5 bases). Germline CDR1 and CDR2: SEHNR and FQNEAQ (reference sequence). Trimming stripped 3 bases from V and 4 bases from J, with 9 bases between. The CDR3 totals 13 residues.

The chain is built from TRBV6-5 and TRBJ2-1; possibly TRBD2 for D (5 bases). V lost 0 bases to trimming and J lost 4 bases, with 13 bases between them. Germline V gene lookup returns CDR1 MNHEY and CDR2 SVGAGI. The CDR3 is 16 amino acids. CDR3 protein: CASSYSIEAGYNEQFF. The CDR3 nucleotides read TGTGCCAGCAGTTACTCGATCGAGGCGGGTTACAATGAGCAGTTCTTC.

V usage is TRBV2 and J usage is TRBJ1-1, with a weak D call TRBD1 (5 bases). Germline CDR1 SNHLY, CDR2 FYNNEI. The CDR3 spans 14 residues. Trimming stripped 5 bases from V and 4 bases from J, with 14 bases between. Written as DNA, the CDR3 is TGTGCCAGCAGTTTGTCCAGGGAGGGCACTGAAGCTTTCTTT. It yields the protein CASSLSREGTEAFF.

V gene TRBV14 combines with J gene TRBJ1-4; no clear D gene. Trimming removed 1 base from V and 4 bases from J, with 4 bases in between. The CDR3 has 13 amino acids. In germline, CDR1 is SGHDN, CDR2 FVKESK. The CDR3 sequence is CASSQGRNEKLFF. The CDR3 DNA reads as TGTGCCAGCAGCCAAGGTCGTAATGAAAAACTGTTTTTT.

This clone was detected once. The gene calls are TRBV12-5 and TRBJ2-3, with D possibly TRBD1 on 5 matching bases. From germline, CDR1 is LGHNT and CDR2 FRNRAP. The V end was cut by 1 base, the J end by 0 bases, with 5 bases between. The CDR3 is made up of 14 amino acids. CDR3 loop: CASGLEGSTDTQYF. CDR3 sequence (DNA): TGTGCTAGTGGTTTGGAGGGGAGCACAGATACGCAGTATTTT. The complete variable domain, with remaining parts taken from reference TRBV12-5 and TRBJ2-3, reads DARVTQTPRHKVTEMGQEVTMRCQPILGHNTVFWYRQTMMQGLELLAYFRNRAPLDDSGMPKDRFSAEMPDATLATLKIQPSEPRDSAVYFCASGLEGSTDTQYFGPGTRLTVL.

This chain joins TRBV4-3 and TRBJ2-1; possibly TRBD2 for D (5 bases). Germline CDR1 is LGHNA and CDR2 is YSLEER. V was trimmed by 4 bases and J by 9 bases, leaving 16 bases between them. The CDR3 length is 14 residues. The CDR3 sequence: CASSREGLAGEQFF. DNA for the CDR3: TGCGCCAGCAGCCGAGAGGGTCTAGCAGGTGAGCAGTTCTTC.

This clone has a handful of counts. One end of the junction varies from germline; a read error may be responsible. The chain has TRBV5-8 and TRBJ2-1, with TRBD2 matching over 7 bases. CDR1 and CDR2 from the germline V gene are SGHTS and YDEGEE. The CDR3 is made up of 15 amino acids. DNA for the CDR3: TGTGCCAGCAGCCGGGCGGGAGAGTCTTACAGTGAGCAGTTCTTC. Protein product: CASSRAGESYSEQFF.

This clone turned up a few times. The chain has TRBV11-2 and TRBJ1-6; 8 bases align to TRBD1. Trimming at V came to 0 bases and at J to 8 bases, leaving 12 bases not matched to a gene. Looked up from germline, CDR1 is SGHAT and CDR2 is FQNNGV. CDR3 length: 18 residues. The CDR3 nucleotides are TGTGCCAGCAGCTTAGATTGGGCGCAGGGGGCGAAGGATTCACCCCTCCACTTT. Translating it yields CASSLDWAQGAKDSPLHF.

The chain carries TRBV2 and TRBJ2-7; TRBD2 matches 7 bases. The V gene end was trimmed by 4 bases and the J gene end by 4 bases; junction bases not matched to a gene: 4. Germline V gives CDR1 SNHLY, CDR2 FYNNEI. This CDR3 contains 13 residues. CDR3 region: CASSVLARYEQYF. DNA for the CDR3: TGTGCCAGCAGTGTACTAGCGAGATACGAGCAGTACTTC.

This clone was counted between two and nine times. The rearrangement links TRBV7-8 to TRBJ1-2; 7 bases are a match to TRBD1. This CDR3 has 14 residues. J gave up 3 bases and V 2 bases, and 3 bases lay outside the gene matches. Germline assignment: CDR1 SGHVS and CDR2 FQNEAQ. In nucleotides, the CDR3 is TGTGCCAGCAGCTTAACCGGGACAGACTATGGCTACACCTTC. Translated: CASSLTGTDYGYTF.

The V call is TRBV9, the J call TRBJ2-1; TRBD1 matches at 7 bases. V dropped 3 bases and J dropped 6; count of bases not matched to a gene: 9. CDR1 is SGDLS, CDR2 YYNGEE, per germline. This CDR3 comprises 15 residues. CDR3 nucleotides: TGTGCCAGCAGCGCACAGGGGTCGGATCGCAATGAGCAGTTCTTC. Translated, it gives CASSAQGSDRNEQFF.

The rearrangement links TRBV10-3 to TRBJ2-5; 7 nucleotides line up with TRBD2. The J segment lost 2 bases and the V segment lost 6 bases, leaving 0 bases of the junction unmatched. The CDR3 has 12 amino acids. The germline CDR1 and CDR2 sequences are ENHRY and SYGVKD. For the CDR3, the DNA is TGTGCCATCAGCGGGGGGCAAGAGACCCAGTACTTC. Translated: CAISGGQETQYF.

The chain links TRBV5-6 to TRBJ1-1; 8 bases map to TRBD1. The trim removed 0 bases at V and 6 bases at J, leaving 13 bases unmatched. The CDR3 length is 17 residues. Germline loops: CDR1 SGHDT, CDR2 YYEEEE. The CDR3: CASSLDRGRVGGAEAFF. The CDR3 nucleotides read TGTGCCAGCAGCTTGGACAGGGGGAGGGTCGGAGGTGCTGAAGCTTTCTTT.

This chain uses TRBV30 with TRBJ2-5; TRBD1 is a possible D gene (6 bases). Trimming removed 0 bases from V and 5 bases from J, with 13 bases in between. This CDR3 region has 14 residues. CDR1 is GTSNPN, CDR2 SVGIG, per germline (reference sequence). CDR3 bases: TGTGCCTGGAGTGTTGGTCAGGGGTATGAGACCCAGTACTTC. Translating it yields CAWSVGQGYETQYF.

This rearrangement joins TRBV5-6 to TRBJ1-1, with D maybe TRBD1 (5 bases). The germline V gene has CDR1 SGHDT and CDR2 YYEEEE. Trimming shortened V by 0 bases and J by 1 base, and 7 bases separated the two germline ends. The CDR3 is made up of 14 amino acids. This CDR3 is CASSLGQRNTEAFF. The CDR3 nucleotides read TGTGCCAGCAGCTTGGGACAGCGGAACACTGAAGCTTTCTTT.

The chain is built from TRBV28 and TRBJ2-7; TRBD1 is a possible D gene (6 bases). V lost 7 bases to trimming and J lost 3 bases, with 16 bases between them. Germline CDR1 reads MDHEN; CDR2 reads SYDVKM. The CDR3 spans 14 residues. The CDR3 DNA reads TGTGCCAGCACCGCCCACGAAGGGGGCTACGAGCAGTACTTC. It translates to CASTAHEGGYEQYF.

The CDR3 loop reads CASSLEGGTDTQYF. The CDR3 nucleotides read TGCGCCAGCAGCTTGGAGGGAGGTACAGATACGCAGTATTTT. V gene TRBV5-1 combines with J gene TRBJ2-3; maybe TRBD2 (6 bases). Germline CDR1 and CDR2: SGHRS and YFSETQ. The CDR3 extends over 14 amino acids. V gave up 0 bases and J gave up 3 bases, with 8 bases separating them. The variable domain in full, completed from reference TRBV5-1 and TRBJ2-3, reads KAGVTQTPRYLIKTRGQQVTLSCSPISGHRSVSWYQQTPGQGLQFLFEYFSETQRNKGNFPGRFSGRQFSNSRSEMNVSTLELGDSALYLCASSLEGGTDTQYFGPGTRLTVL.

This clone has just a few counts. This chain links TRBV4-1 with TRBJ2-3; 9 positions agree with TRBD2. Germline V gives CDR1 MGHRA, CDR2 YSYEKL. Trimming cost V 7 bases and J 4 bases; bases outside gene matches: 12. The CDR3 length is 16 residues. CDR3 DNA: TGCGCCAGCACCCCTGGGGGCGGGGGGGCCCCAGATACGCAGTATTTT. It specifies CASTPGGGGAPDTQYF.